The T cell receptor (beta chain) under discussion was sequenced for a study of blood T cell repertoires in COVID-19. Study context: Spain, Italy and the United States supplied samples that represented acute and convalescent COVID-19. From T cells, B-cell-depleted T cells, or PBMCs came the material, which was cDNA or gDNA.

Per the authors' pipeline: Reference gene primer amplification yielded estimated nucleated cell counts. Data came from immunoSEQ multiplex PCR; TCRdb stores just in-frame clones and leaves some out. That table furnishes V, J and clone size, whereas the DNA furnished D and trimming. The profile shows some 130,000 clones, approximately 81% of them singletons. Sample: peripheral blood. The clonotype was recovered from a man in his sixties with acute or convalescent COVID-19.

The CDR3 region is CASSRSSGIDEQYF. CDR3 nucleotides: TGTGCCAGCAGTAGGTCTAGCGGGATCGACGAGCAGTACTTC. The genes are TRBV25-1 and TRBJ2-7; 9 bases align to TRBD2. V lost 5 bases, J lost 5 bases, and 7 bases stayed unmatched. Germline V gene lookup returns CDR1 MGHDK and CDR2 SYGVNS. CDR3 length equals 14 residues.